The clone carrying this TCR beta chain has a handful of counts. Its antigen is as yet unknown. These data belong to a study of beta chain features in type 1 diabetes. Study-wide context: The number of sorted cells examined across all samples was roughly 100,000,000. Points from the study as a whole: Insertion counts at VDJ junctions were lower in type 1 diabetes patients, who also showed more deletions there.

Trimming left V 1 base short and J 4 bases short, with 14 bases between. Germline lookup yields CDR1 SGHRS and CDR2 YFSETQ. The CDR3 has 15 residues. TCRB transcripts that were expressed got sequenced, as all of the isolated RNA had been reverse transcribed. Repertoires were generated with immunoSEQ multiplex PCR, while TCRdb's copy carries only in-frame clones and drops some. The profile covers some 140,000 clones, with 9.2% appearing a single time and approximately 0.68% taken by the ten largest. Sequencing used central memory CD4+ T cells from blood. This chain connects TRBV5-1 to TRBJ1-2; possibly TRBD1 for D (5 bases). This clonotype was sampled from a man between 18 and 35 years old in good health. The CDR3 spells CASSLQGSYSYGYTF. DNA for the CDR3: TGCGCCAGCAGCTTGCAGGGAAGCTACTCCTATGGCTACACCTTC.